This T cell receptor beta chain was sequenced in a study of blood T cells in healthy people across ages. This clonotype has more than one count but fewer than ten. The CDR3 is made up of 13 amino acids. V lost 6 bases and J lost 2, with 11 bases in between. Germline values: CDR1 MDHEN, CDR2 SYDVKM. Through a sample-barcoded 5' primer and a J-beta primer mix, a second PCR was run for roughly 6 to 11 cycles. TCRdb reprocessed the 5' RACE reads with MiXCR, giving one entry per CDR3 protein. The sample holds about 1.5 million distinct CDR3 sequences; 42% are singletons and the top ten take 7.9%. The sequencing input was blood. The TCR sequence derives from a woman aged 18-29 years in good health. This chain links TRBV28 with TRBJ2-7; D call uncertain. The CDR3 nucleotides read TGTGCCAGCAGCGCCCGCGGCCCCTACGAGCAGTACTTC. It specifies CASSARGPYEQYF.